Listed below are T cell receptor beta chains from one sample, sequenced in a study of blood T cells in healthy people across ages. TCRdb independently ran MiXCR on the 5' RACE reads; one entry per CDR3 protein. The sample consists of 850,000 to 1,100,000 distinct CDR3 sequences, more than 30% of them appearing once. The sample was blood. The receptors shown here come from a young man in good health. Each CDR3 is given with its conserved first and last residue. Fields, in order: V gene, D gene, J gene, clone size, CDR3 DNA, CDR3 protein. The D gene is left open where the match is weak. For some rows the clone size is stated as once, few or many, or as a class when expanded; others skip it.

v_gene: TRBV12-3/TRBV12-4; d_gene: -; j_gene: TRBJ2-5; abundance: -; CDR3nt: TGTGCCAGCAGTCCCGCTGATGGGAGGCCAGAGACCCAGTACTTC; CDR3aa: CASSPADGRPETQYF
v_gene: TRBV12-3/TRBV12-4; d_gene: TRBD2; j_gene: TRBJ2-1; abundance: -; CDR3nt: TGTGCCAGCAAAGGGACTAGCGGGGAGGGGCGGCAGTTCTTC; CDR3aa: CASKGTSGEGRQFF
v_gene: TRBV2; d_gene: TRBD1; j_gene: TRBJ2-5; abundance: few; CDR3nt: TGTGCCAGCAGTATACAGGGGGTAGAGACCCAGTACTTC; CDR3aa: CASSIQGVETQYF
v_gene: TRBV7-2; d_gene: -; j_gene: TRBJ1-2; abundance: -; CDR3nt: TGTGCCAGCAGCTTAGGCACAGCACACTATGGCTACACCTTC; CDR3aa: CASSLGTAHYGYTF
v_gene: TRBV18; d_gene: -; j_gene: TRBJ2-3; abundance: few; CDR3nt: TGTGCCAGCTCACCACGCACGCAGGGAGATACGCAGTATTTT; CDR3aa: CASSPRTQGDTQYF
v_gene: TRBV20-1; d_gene: -; j_gene: TRBJ2-5; abundance: -; CDR3nt: TGCAGCCTACTTTCCCCCGGGGGAAATGAGCAGTACTTC; CDR3aa: CSLLSPGGNEQYF
v_gene: TRBV5-8; d_gene: -; j_gene: TRBJ1-5; abundance: -; CDR3nt: TGTGCCAGCAGCTTGGAAGGGGGAGTGTACGGCAATCAGCCCCAGCATTTT; CDR3aa: CASSLEGGVYGNQPQHF
v_gene: TRBV6-1; d_gene: -; j_gene: TRBJ1-2; abundance: few; CDR3nt: TGTGCCAGCAGTGAAGGAAGGGTGGGCTACACCTTC; CDR3aa: CASSEGRVGYTF
v_gene: TRBV28; d_gene: TRBD1; j_gene: TRBJ2-3; abundance: -; CDR3nt: TGTGCCAGCAGTTTAGAGGGTGTTTGGGGACAGGCTCCCACAGATACGCAGTATTTT; CDR3aa: CASSLEGVWGQAPTDTQYF
v_gene: TRBV6-5; d_gene: -; j_gene: TRBJ1-1; abundance: -; CDR3nt: TGTGCCAGCAGCAGGGGTTTTGGGGCTGAAGCTTTCTTT; CDR3aa: CASSRGFGAEAFF
v_gene: TRBV29-1; d_gene: -; j_gene: TRBJ2-1; abundance: -; CDR3nt: TGCAGCGTTGAAGGGGTGGGGGGGCAGTTCTTC; CDR3aa: CSVEGVGGQFF
v_gene: TRBV6-5; d_gene: TRBD2; j_gene: TRBJ2-2; abundance: -; CDR3nt: TGTGCCAGCAGTTACAAGGCGATTGGAGCGGGGGGGCGGACCGGGGAGCTGTTTTTT; CDR3aa: CASSYKAIGAGGRTGELFF
v_gene: TRBV28; d_gene: -; j_gene: TRBJ1-6; abundance: few; CDR3nt: TGTGCCAGCAGTTTGAATTCGGGGAGTAGGAATAATTCACCCCTCCACTTT; CDR3aa: CASSLNSGSRNNSPLHF
v_gene: TRBV10-3; d_gene: TRBD2; j_gene: TRBJ2-3; abundance: many; CDR3nt: TGTGCCATCAGGGCCGGGGGGATAACAGATACGCAGTATTTT; CDR3aa: CAIRAGGITDTQYF
v_gene: TRBV12-3/TRBV12-4; d_gene: -; j_gene: TRBJ1-6; abundance: -; CDR3nt: TGTGCCAGCAGCCGAACCGGGTCGTATAATTCACCCCTCCACTTT; CDR3aa: CASSRTGSYNSPLHF
v_gene: TRBV20-1; d_gene: -; j_gene: TRBJ1-2; abundance: few; CDR3nt: TGCAGTGCTAGAGATCCCCCAGGCTACACCTTC; CDR3aa: CSARDPPGYTF
v_gene: TRBV5-1; d_gene: TRBD1; j_gene: TRBJ1-5; abundance: -; CDR3nt: TGCGCCAGCAGCTCCCGCCGGGACAGGGACCATAGCAATCAGCCCCAGCATTTT; CDR3aa: CASSSRRDRDHSNQPQHF
v_gene: TRBV25-1; d_gene: -; j_gene: TRBJ1-6; abundance: -; CDR3nt: TGTGCCAGCAGAGGGGGGGATAATTCACCCCTCCACTTT; CDR3aa: CASRGGDNSPLHF
v_gene: TRBV13; d_gene: -; j_gene: TRBJ2-2; abundance: -; CDR3nt: TGTGCCAGCAGCATGGGACTGGCTAACACCGGGGAGCTGTTTTTT; CDR3aa: CASSMGLANTGELFF
v_gene: TRBV4-3; d_gene: -; j_gene: TRBJ1-1; abundance: once; CDR3nt: TGCGCCAGCAGCCAAGCTAGATTGTCCATGAACACTGAAGCTTTCTTT; CDR3aa: CASSQARLSMNTEAFF
v_gene: TRBV7-2; d_gene: -; j_gene: TRBJ1-2; abundance: few; CDR3nt: TGTGCCAGCAGCTTAGTGAAACAGGTCTTGGATGGCTACACCTTC; CDR3aa: CASSLVKQVLDGYTF
v_gene: TRBV10-2; d_gene: TRBD2; j_gene: TRBJ2-2; abundance: -; CDR3nt: TGCGCCAGCACCCTACTAGCGGGGGGGCCCCACACCGGGGAGCTGTTTTTT; CDR3aa: CASTLLAGGPHTGELFF
v_gene: TRBV7-3; d_gene: -; j_gene: TRBJ2-2; abundance: few; CDR3nt: TGTGCCAGCAGCTTAACAAGATCGCGGTGGGACACCGGGGAGCTGTTTTTT; CDR3aa: CASSLTRSRWDTGELFF
v_gene: TRBV4-1; d_gene: -; j_gene: TRBJ1-6; abundance: few; CDR3nt: TGCGCCAGCAGCCAAGCGGGACTGCATAATTCACCCCTCCACTTT; CDR3aa: CASSQAGLHNSPLHF
v_gene: TRBV4-1; d_gene: -; j_gene: TRBJ2-6; abundance: -; CDR3nt: TGCGCCAGCAGGAACAGGGATGCTGGGGCCAACGTCCTGACTTTC; CDR3aa: CASRNRDAGANVLTF
v_gene: TRBV6-2/TRBV6-3; d_gene: -; j_gene: TRBJ2-1; abundance: -; CDR3nt: TGTGCCAGCAGTTACTCCGTGCTTAGAGACAGGCATAATGAGCAGTTCTTC; CDR3aa: CASSYSVLRDRHNEQFF
v_gene: TRBV20-1; d_gene: TRBD1; j_gene: TRBJ2-1; abundance: -; CDR3nt: TGCAGTGCTACCGACAGGGGGAATGAGCAGTTCTTC; CDR3aa: CSATDRGNEQFF
v_gene: TRBV12-3/TRBV12-4; d_gene: -; j_gene: TRBJ2-1; abundance: -; CDR3nt: TGTGCCAGCAGTTTGGGAAGAGCGAAATCCTACAATGAGCAGTTCTTC; CDR3aa: CASSLGRAKSYNEQFF
v_gene: TRBV20-1; d_gene: -; j_gene: TRBJ1-2; abundance: many; CDR3nt: TGCAGTGCTAGAGATGAGGGGCGGGGGTATGGCTACACCTTC; CDR3aa: CSARDEGRGYGYTF
v_gene: TRBV18; d_gene: -; j_gene: TRBJ2-2; abundance: -; CDR3nt: TGTGCCAGCTCACCAATGGGTCCGAGCACCGGGGAGCTGTTTTTT; CDR3aa: CASSPMGPSTGELFF
v_gene: TRBV20-1; d_gene: TRBD1; j_gene: TRBJ2-4; abundance: -; CDR3nt: TGCAGTGCTCGGGGACAGGGCGAAAACATTCAGTACTTC; CDR3aa: CSARGQGENIQYF
v_gene: TRBV7-3; d_gene: -; j_gene: TRBJ2-5; abundance: -; CDR3nt: TGTGCCAGCAGCTTAACCTCATCGGGGGAGACCCAGTACTTC; CDR3aa: CASSLTSSGETQYF
v_gene: TRBV20-1; d_gene: -; j_gene: TRBJ1-1; abundance: -; CDR3nt: TGCAGTGCCACCCTGGGGGGAGGGAACACTGAAGCTTTCTTT; CDR3aa: CSATLGGGNTEAFF
v_gene: TRBV20-1; d_gene: -; j_gene: TRBJ2-3; abundance: -; CDR3nt: TGCAGTGCTAGCCCCCGATCCCCCAGAGGCGCCTCCACAGATACGCAGTATTTT; CDR3aa: CSASPRSPRGASTDTQYF
v_gene: TRBV4-3; d_gene: -; j_gene: TRBJ1-4; abundance: -; CDR3nt: TGCGCCAGCAGCCAATTTTCGGGCACTAATGAAAAACTGTTTTTT; CDR3aa: CASSQFSGTNEKLFF
v_gene: TRBV12-3/TRBV12-4; d_gene: -; j_gene: TRBJ1-1; abundance: few; CDR3nt: TGTGCCAGCAGCCCAACAGCTTTGCGAGCTTTCTTT; CDR3aa: CASSPTALRAFF
v_gene: TRBV20-1; d_gene: -; j_gene: TRBJ1-1; abundance: few; CDR3nt: TGCAGTGCTAGAGTGGTGAACACTGAAGCTTTCTTT; CDR3aa: CSARVVNTEAFF
v_gene: TRBV4-3; d_gene: -; j_gene: TRBJ1-1; abundance: -; CDR3nt: TGCGCCAGCAGCCAAGTGTCGGGGGTCACTGAAGCTTTCTTT; CDR3aa: CASSQVSGVTEAFF
v_gene: TRBV6-6; d_gene: -; j_gene: TRBJ2-5; abundance: few; CDR3nt: TGTGCCAGCAGTTACTCAGGAGGGACGATCGAGACCCAGTACTTC; CDR3aa: CASSYSGGTIETQYF
v_gene: TRBV6-6; d_gene: -; j_gene: TRBJ2-1; abundance: -; CDR3nt: TGTGCCAGCGGACCCTACTCAGGCACTAAGCAGTTCTTC; CDR3aa: CASGPYSGTKQFF
v_gene: TRBV29-1; d_gene: -; j_gene: TRBJ1-1; abundance: -; CDR3nt: TGCAGCGTTGAGGCCCGACACGGGTACACTGAAGCTTTCTTT; CDR3aa: CSVEARHGYTEAFF
v_gene: TRBV12-5; d_gene: -; j_gene: TRBJ1-5; abundance: few; CDR3nt: TGTGCTAGTGGAGACGACAGGTTCAGCAATCAGCCCCAGCATTTT; CDR3aa: CASGDDRFSNQPQHF
v_gene: TRBV4-2; d_gene: -; j_gene: TRBJ1-6; abundance: few; CDR3nt: TGTGCCAGCACCTCAACTCTAGTGAATTCACCCCTCCACTTT; CDR3aa: CASTSTLVNSPLHF
v_gene: TRBV7-2; d_gene: TRBD1; j_gene: TRBJ1-2; abundance: few; CDR3nt: TGTGCCAGCAGCTTAGCATCGGGACAGGGCCTGTATGGCTACACCTTC; CDR3aa: CASSLASGQGLYGYTF
v_gene: TRBV20-1; d_gene: -; j_gene: TRBJ1-5; abundance: -; CDR3nt: TGCAGTGCTAACCCTCGCGACAAATTAGGAAATCAGCCCCAGCATTTT; CDR3aa: CSANPRDKLGNQPQHF
v_gene: TRBV11-2; d_gene: -; j_gene: TRBJ2-1; abundance: -; CDR3nt: TGTGCCAGCAGCTTAGCCCCCACCAGCTCCAATGAGCAGTTCTTC; CDR3aa: CASSLAPTSSNEQFF
v_gene: TRBV4-3; d_gene: -; j_gene: TRBJ1-1; abundance: -; CDR3nt: TGCGCCAGCAGCCAAGATACGACGGTTGAAGCTTTCTTT; CDR3aa: CASSQDTTVEAFF
v_gene: TRBV6-2/TRBV6-3; d_gene: -; j_gene: TRBJ2-1; abundance: -; CDR3nt: TGTGCCAGCAGCCTTTCTAAGGGAGGTTGGAATGAGCAGTTCTTC; CDR3aa: CASSLSKGGWNEQFF
v_gene: TRBV5-6; d_gene: -; j_gene: TRBJ1-4; abundance: few; CDR3nt: TGTGCCAGCAGCTTGTCCCGGACAGAACTTAATGAAAAACTGTTTTTT; CDR3aa: CASSLSRTELNEKLFF
v_gene: TRBV29-1; d_gene: -; j_gene: TRBJ1-1; abundance: -; CDR3nt: TGCAGCGTTGAAGATCTTCAACAGCGCTTAATGAACACTGAAGCTTTCTTT; CDR3aa: CSVEDLQQRLMNTEAFF
v_gene: TRBV5-6; d_gene: -; j_gene: TRBJ2-3; abundance: many; CDR3nt: TGTGCCAGCAGCTGGTACGTTGCCCCTAACACAGATACGCAGTATTTT; CDR3aa: CASSWYVAPNTDTQYF